A single count supports the clone carrying this TCR beta chain. Its antigen is undetermined. Those donors who had ophthalmopathy presented with moderate-to-severe activity, a CAS of ≥3, a NOSPECS of ≥4 and a duration under 3 months. Physicians reached a diagnosis by relying on clinical symptoms, serum thyroxine, TRAb, thyroid ultrasound and orbital computed tomography. This sample is part of a study of Graves' ophthalmopathy and Graves' hyperthyroidism. Study-wide results and caveats: The majority of expanded thyroid clonotypes above 0.001 frequency also occurred in blood. With a specificity of roughly 72% and a sensitivity of 60% to 71%, the model predicted ophthalmopathy progression.

Transcripts of RNA were the source for amplifying TCR beta CDR3 regions. After a first-round RT-PCR with HTBI primers, a second-round multiplex PCR was run. TCRdb itself ran the multiplex PCR reads through MiXCR, one entry per CDR3 protein. This sample has about 740,000 distinct CDR3 sequences, with roughly 40% found just once. This clonotype originated in an adult man with Graves' ophthalmopathy. Sequences were obtained from peripheral blood.

In DNA, the CDR3 is TGTGCCACCCCTCCGGCCGGGGCTACCTATGGCTACACCTTC. This gives the protein CATPPAGATYGYTF. The V call is TRBV7-2, the J call TRBJ1-2, with D possibly being TRBD1 (5 bases). Trimming stripped 10 bases from V and 4 bases from J, with 19 bases between. The CDR3 spans 14 residues. CDR1 and CDR2 from the germline V gene are SGHTA and FQGNSA.